The 24 T cell receptor beta chains reported below all come from one sample, sequenced in a study of neurological immune-mediated disorders. The sample's time point: longitudinal time-point 3. A single record per CDR3 protein comes from TCRdb applying MiXCR to the 5' RACE reads. The sample contains tens of thousands of distinct CDR3 sequences, about 4% of which appear only once. The sequencing input was PBMCs. These TCRs come from a woman in her sixties with multiple sclerosis.

This clonotype occurred many times. One end of the junction does not line up with germline, which may come from a read error. The chain couples TRBV12-3 or TRBV12-4 to TRBJ2-7, with TRBD1 matching over 9 bases. The CDR3 runs to 14 residues. The CDR3 nucleotides are TGTGCCAGCAGTTTAAGGCGACAGGGGGGTGGGCAGGACTTC. It encodes CASSLRRQGGGQDF.

This clonotype was counted at least ten times. The rearrangement links TRBV20-1 to TRBJ2-1; the D gene is possibly TRBD1 (5 bases). Per the germline V gene, CDR1 is DFQATT and CDR2 is SNEGSKA (reference sequence). V was pared by 0 bases and J by 6 bases, with 9 bases between. The CDR3 has 13 residues. CDR3 DNA sequence: TGCAGTGCTAGAGAGACAGCAATCAATGAGCAGTTCTTC. Its protein is CSARETAINEQFF.

The table lists this clonotype with many counts. J is TRBJ2-7 and V is TRBV28; D is ambiguous. The V end lost 3 bases, the J end lost 6 bases, and 3 bases lay between the germline ends. Germline V gives CDR1 MDHEN, CDR2 SYDVKM. The CDR3 length is 10 residues. In DNA form, the CDR3 reads TGTGCCAGCAGTTTCGGCGAGCAGTACTTC. Encoded protein: CASSFGEQYF.

Ten or more counts support this clonotype. This sequence joins TRBV20-1 and TRBJ1-5; D perhaps matches TRBD1 (5 bases). The germline V gene has CDR1 DFQATT and CDR2 SNEGSKA (reference sequence). The CDR3 is 14 amino acids. V shed 6 bases and J shed 5 bases, with 17 bases lying between them. CDR3 loop: CSAREGEGYQPQHF. CDR3 in DNA: TGCAGTGCGAGGGAAGGGGAGGGATATCAGCCCCAGCATTTT.

Many counts were recorded for this clonotype. The J gene is TRBJ1-5, the V gene TRBV12-3 or TRBV12-4; D remains ambiguous. The V end lost 3 bases, the J end lost 6 bases, and 6 bases lay between the germline ends. This CDR3 region has 12 residues. In nucleotides, the CDR3 is TGTGCCAGCAGTTTCTGGAGTCAGCCCCAGCATTTT. Protein product: CASSFWSQPQHF.

This clonotype was recorded at least ten times. The rearrangement joins TRBV20-1 to TRBJ2-1, with TRBD2 as a possible D gene (6 bases). Germline loops: CDR1 DFQATT, CDR2 SNEGSKA (reference sequence). This CDR3 has 13 residues. The V and J ends lost 6 bases and 1 base respectively, with 10 bases between them. In nucleotides, the CDR3 is TGCAGTGCCCTCGGGGGTTCCTACAATGAGCAGTTCTTC. Amino acid sequence: CSALGGSYNEQFF.

This clonotype was picked up many times. The chain has TRBV5-1 and TRBJ2-7; no reliable D call. This CDR3 has 15 residues. Germline values: CDR1 SGHRS, CDR2 YFSETQ. V shed 2 bases and J shed 5 bases, with 17 bases lying between them. In DNA form, the CDR3 reads TGCGCCAGCAGCTTTTCGCCGAGGTCCACCGACGAGCAGTACTTC. Its translation is CASSFSPRSTDEQYF.

This clonotype was picked up many times. The CDR3 here is CASSTRTPNEQFF. The CDR3, as DNA: TGTGCCAGCAGTACCCGGACGCCAAATGAGCAGTTCTTC. The chain has TRBV12-3 or TRBV12-4 and TRBJ2-1; D remains ambiguous. The CDR3 contains 13 residues. V was pared by 5 bases and J by 7 bases, with 12 bases between.

This clonotype was detected many times. The chain uses TRBV4-1 and TRBJ2-2, with 8 bases identical to TRBD1. The germline V gene encodes CDR1 MGHRA and CDR2 YSYEKL. There are 15 residues in the CDR3. With V trimmed by 4 bases and J by 7 bases, 8 bases remained unmatched. CDR3 coding DNA: TGCGCCAGCAGCCTGGACAGGGCGAGGAACGGGGAGCTGTTTTTT. It yields the protein CASSLDRARNGELFF.

This clonotype occurred many times. The chain has TRBV6-5 and TRBJ2-2; 8 bases fit TRBD1. This CDR3 comprises 15 residues. CDR1 and CDR2 (germline): MNHEY, SVGAGI. The J segment lost 4 bases and the V segment lost 6 bases, leaving 7 bases of the junction unmatched. The CDR3 DNA reads as TGTGCCAGCAGGCAGGACAGGGCCCGCACCGGGGAGCTGTTTTTT. Translating it yields CASRQDRARTGELFF.

The rearrangement joins TRBV4-2 to TRBJ1-1; no definite D call. Trimming pared 5 bases from V and 0 bases from J, leaving 13 bases between. Germline V gene sequence: CDR1 LGHNA, CDR2 YNFKEQ. The CDR3 is made up of 15 amino acids. The CDR3 DNA is TGTGCCAGCAGCTCTTCCTCAGGCCTGAACACTGAAGCTTTCTTT. Translated: CASSSSSGLNTEAFF.

This clonotype was picked up many times. This chain connects TRBV5-4 to TRBJ2-2, with D tentatively TRBD1 or TRBD2 (7 bases each). Deletions cut 1 base from V and 5 bases from J, with 12 bases between. Looked up from germline, CDR1 is SGHNT and CDR2 is YYREEE (reference sequence). CDR3 length: 15 residues. The CDR3 reads CASSLRQGGTGELFF. The DNA of the CDR3 is TGTGCCAGCAGCTTGCGTCAGGGGGGGACCGGGGAGCTGTTTTTT.

At least ten counts were recorded for this clonotype. The chain has TRBV5-1 and TRBJ2-7; D ambiguous. The CDR3 covers 13 residues. V lost 1 base, J lost 5 bases, and 10 bases lay in between. Germline values: CDR1 SGHRS, CDR2 YFSETQ. The CDR3 DNA follows: TGCGCCAGCAGCTTGATTGTAGGTAACGAGCAGTACTTC. Translating gives CASSLIVGNEQYF. Combining the CDR3 with reference TRBV5-1 and TRBJ2-7 gives the whole variable domain KAGVTQTPRYLIKTRGQQVTLSCSPISGHRSVSWYQQTPGQGLQFLFEYFSETQRNKGNFPGRFSGRQFSNSRSEMNVSTLELGDSALYLCASSLIVGNEQYFGPGTRLTVT.

This clonotype was recorded at least ten times. The chain uses TRBV6-1 and TRBJ2-5, with 10 bases that match TRBD2. V lost 4 bases to trimming and J lost 3 bases; unmatched junction nucleotides: 2. Germline assignment: CDR1 MNHNS and CDR2 SASEGT. This CDR3 spans 14 amino acids. The CDR3 region is CASSVGLAEETQYF. As DNA, the CDR3 is TGTGCCAGCAGTGTCGGACTAGCGGAAGAGACCCAGTACTTC.

Many counts were recorded for this clonotype. This chain connects TRBV3-1 to TRBJ1-6, with 9 bases aligning to TRBD1. Germline V gene lookup returns CDR1 LGHDT and CDR2 YNNKEL (reference sequence). Trimming at V came to 1 base and at J to 7 bases, leaving 2 bases not matched to a gene. The CDR3 spans 15 residues. DNA for the CDR3: TGTGCCAGCAGCCAAGGAGGACAGGGGAATTCACCCCTCCACTTT. Encoded protein: CASSQGGQGNSPLHF.

At least ten counts were recorded for this clonotype. This chain connects TRBV7-9 to TRBJ2-4, with TRBD1 matching over 7 bases. CDR3 size: 16 residues. After removal of 3 bases from V and 7 bases from J, the junction contained 12 bases not matched to a gene. CDR1 SEHNR and CDR2 FQNEAQ come from the germline V gene (reference sequence). CDR3 nucleotide sequence: TGTGCCAGCAGCTTCCTGGTGACAGGGAGTTTGAACATTCAGTACTTC. Protein sequence: CASSFLVTGSLNIQYF.

This clonotype occurred many times. V gene TRBV6-2 or TRBV6-3 combines with J gene TRBJ2-1, with D perhaps TRBD1 (6 bases). Trimming left V 2 bases short and J 7 bases short, with 9 bases between. The CDR3 is 13 residues long. From germline, CDR1 is MNHEY and CDR2 SVGEGT. CDR3 sequence reads: CASSYPGQNEQFF. Written as DNA, the CDR3 is TGTGCCAGCAGTTACCCGGGACAAAATGAGCAGTTCTTC.

This clonotype has a count of ten or more. The chain links TRBV12-3 or TRBV12-4 to TRBJ1-1; D is ambiguous. Trimming cost V 1 base and J 0 bases, with 15 bases left between them. This CDR3 is 17 amino acids long. The CDR3 is CASSLVPLRQMNTEAFF. In DNA, the CDR3 is TGTGCCAGCAGTTTAGTCCCACTACGTCAGATGAACACTGAAGCTTTCTTT.

In this sample, this clonotype turned up many times. The chain uses TRBV11-2 and TRBJ1-1; a possible D gene is TRBD1 (5 bases). This CDR3 has 13 residues. Trimming pared 6 bases from V and 8 bases from J, leaving 16 bases between. Per germline, CDR1 SGHAT and CDR2 FQNNGV. CDR3 bases: TGTGCCAGCAGTTATTCCAGACAGTCGGAAGCTTTCTTT. Translation: CASSYSRQSEAFF.

This clonotype was counted at least ten times. The chain recombines TRBV6-2 or TRBV6-3 with TRBJ2-7; TRBD1 matches 7 bases. The CDR3 loop spans 14 amino acids. The ends lost 0 bases at V and 3 bases at J; junction bases unmatched: 2. The germline gives CDR1 MNHEY, CDR2 SVGEGT. The CDR3 nucleotides are TGTGCCAGCAGTTACTCGAACAGGGGCTACGAGCAGTACTTC. This gives the protein CASSYSNRGYEQYF.

At least ten counts were recorded for this clonotype. The genes are TRBV15 and TRBJ1-1; D ambiguous. The CDR3 totals 17 residues. Germline V gene lookup returns CDR1 LNHNV and CDR2 YYDKDF (reference sequence). Trimming left V 0 bases short and J 0 bases short, with 14 bases between. CDR3 residues: CATSRDLGRNMNTEAFF. Here the CDR3 DNA reads TGTGCCACCAGCAGAGATCTAGGCAGAAATATGAACACTGAAGCTTTCTTT.

This clonotype was picked up many times. The J gene is TRBJ2-2, the V gene TRBV6-5; 7 positions match TRBD1. J was trimmed by 1 base and V by 8 bases; bases with no gene match: 4. Germline V CDR1 and CDR2: MNHEY, SVGAGI. The CDR3 has 14 amino acids. CDR3 amino acids: CASLRTGNTGELFF. CDR3 DNA: TGTGCCAGCCTTCGGACAGGGAACACCGGGGAGCTGTTTTTT.

In its sample, this clonotype was seen many times. V and J are TRBV7-2 and TRBJ1-1, with D unresolved. This CDR3 is built from 13 residues. CDR1 and CDR2 (germline): SGHTA, FQGNSA. V lost 1 base and J 0 bases, leaving 3 bases between the germline ends. The CDR3 DNA is TGTGCCAGCAGCTTAGGCATGAACACTGAAGCTTTCTTT. This sequence encodes CASSLGMNTEAFF.

This clonotype was counted many times. The genes are TRBV5-1 and TRBJ2-3; 9 positions agree with TRBD2. J gave up 2 bases and V 2 bases, and 3 bases lay outside the gene matches. The CDR3 extends over 15 amino acids. Germline lookup yields CDR1 SGHRS and CDR2 YFSETQ. CDR3 nucleotides: TGCGCCAGCAGCTTAGCGGGGGGAATCACAGATACGCAGTATTTT. It is translated as CASSLAGGITDTQYF.